Below, 25 T cell receptor beta chains from the same sample are listed, as sequenced in a study of T-cell memory formation after mild COVID-19. One entry per CDR3 protein results from TCRdb running MiXCR on the 5' RACE reads. This table holds fewer than 110,000 distinct CDR3 sequences, under 15% found once. The sequenced sample consisted of PBMCs or a T cell subset sorted from them (not recorded which). The receptors here all came from a man aged 18 to 30 who had mild COVID-19 (a few samples of this study predate the infection). Cell type and time point are not known.

The J gene is TRBJ2-7, the V gene TRBV19, with TRBD1 identical over 9 bases. The DNA end is a closer match to TRBJ2-1, so the J assignment may be wrong. The CDR3 totals 13 residues. CDR1 and CDR2 (germline): LNHDA, SQIVND (reference sequence). In nucleotides, the CDR3 is TGTGCCAGTCTCCGGGACAGGGACAATGAGCAGTTCTTC. Encoded protein: CASLRDRDNEQFF.

The gene calls are TRBV6-6 and TRBJ1-5; D uncertain. This CDR3 comprises 11 residues. The V end lost 2 bases, the J end lost 9 bases, and 5 bases lay between the germline ends. The germline V gene encodes CDR1 MNHNY and CDR2 SVGAGI (reference sequence). In nucleotides, the CDR3 is TGTGCCAGCAGTTACCCTGGGCCCCAGCATTTT. Protein sequence: CASSYPGPQHF.

This chain uses TRBV7-8 with TRBJ2-5; 10 bases line up with TRBD2. The ends lost 4 bases at V and 8 bases at J; junction bases unmatched: 7. From germline, CDR1 is SGHVS and CDR2 FQNEAQ. CDR3 size: 14 residues. CDR3 nucleotide sequence: TGTGCCAGCAGCTCTAGCGGGGGCCTACACACCCAGTACTTC. It yields the protein CASSSSGGLHTQYF.

There are many counts of this clonotype. V usage is TRBV29-1 and J usage is TRBJ2-1; D perhaps matches TRBD2 (6 bases). The CDR3 length is 15 residues. Germline-derived CDR1 and CDR2 are SQVTM and ANQGSEA. V lost 8 bases and J 5 bases, leaving 22 bases between the germline ends. The CDR3 loop is CSLAGGDVNNNEQFF. The CDR3, as DNA: TGCAGCCTTGCCGGGGGTGATGTGAATAACAATGAGCAGTTCTTC.

This clonotype was recorded many times. J is TRBJ1-1 and V is TRBV6-5, with 8 positions matching TRBD1. Trimming took 5 bases from V and 5 from J; bases not matched to a gene: 7. The CDR3 is 14 amino acids. Germline CDR1 MNHEY, CDR2 SVGAGI. CDR3 bases: TGTGCCAGCAGTGGAAGGACAGGGCCGACTGAAGCTTTCTTT. Translating it yields CASSGRTGPTEAFF.

The V and J genes are TRBV21-1 and TRBJ1-5; the D segment call TRBD1 is taken from the table without a DNA check. TRBV21-1 is termed a pseudogene. There are 19 residues in the CDR3. DNA of the CDR3: TGTGCCAGCAGCAAAAAAAATGGGACGAAGGACAGAGGGAGCCAGCCCCAGCATTTT. Translated, it gives CASSKKNGTKDRGSQPQHF.

The rearrangement joins TRBV5-1 to TRBJ2-7; a possible D gene is TRBD1 (5 bases). The CDR3 totals 14 residues. Germline CDR1 is SGHRS and CDR2 is YFSETQ. V was trimmed by 4 bases and J by 2 bases, leaving 13 bases between them. The CDR3 nucleotides read TGCGCCAGCAGCCCGAGCCCAGGGACCTACGAGCAGTACGTC. Its translation: CASSPSPGTYEQYV.

This clonotype was detected only a few times. This CDR3 is CSARASITYSGGGNTQYF. As DNA, the CDR3 is TGCAGTGCTAGAGCATCAATCACTTATAGCGGGGGTGGGAATACGCAGTATTTT. The rearrangement links TRBV20-1 to TRBJ2-3; 9 bases agree with TRBD2. V gave up 1 base and J gave up 7 bases; unmatched junction bases: 18. This CDR3 is built from 18 residues. The germline gives CDR1 DFQATT, CDR2 SNEGSKA (reference sequence).

This clonotype was counted between two and nine times. This chain joins TRBV12-3 or TRBV12-4 and TRBJ1-3; D is perhaps TRBD1 (5 bases). The CDR3 consists of 15 residues. The V end was cut by 3 bases, the J end by 2 bases, with 11 bases between. The CDR3 sequence: CASSFEAGPGNTIYF. CDR3 nucleotide sequence: TGTGCCAGCAGTTTTGAGGCAGGGCCTGGAAACACCATATATTTT.

This clonotype was observed a few times. The chain carries TRBV15 and TRBJ2-3, with D possibly TRBD1 on 5 matching bases. V was clipped by 1 base and J by 0 bases, with 11 bases between them. The germline CDR1 and CDR2 sequences are LNHNV and YYDKDF (reference sequence). CDR3 length equals 16 residues. CDR3 coding DNA: TGTGCCACCAGCAGAGGGACAAGCGTGAGCACAGATACGCAGTATTTT. Encoded protein: CATSRGTSVSTDTQYF.

This clonotype was counted a few times. The rearrangement uses TRBV9 and TRBJ2-1, with 8 bases aligning to TRBD2. The junction had 13 bases not matched to a gene; V was cut back by 0 bases and J by 8 bases. The CDR3 spans 17 residues. Germline CDR1 is SGDLS and CDR2 is YYNGEE. CDR3 bases: TGTGCCAGCAGCGTAGTGTACCGGGGGGGGCTTGGAGATGAGCAGTTCTTC. Protein: CASSVVYRGGLGDEQFF.

CDR3 sequence (DNA): TGTGCCAGCAGTACAGGGGGGTGGGATGAGCAGTTCTTC. Translating it yields CASSTGGWDEQFF. The rearrangement joins TRBV7-3 to TRBJ2-1, with 8 nucleotides matching TRBD1. V shed 6 bases and J 8 bases; nucleotides not matched to a gene: 6. There are 13 residues in the CDR3. Germline values: CDR1 SGHTA, CDR2 FQGTGA.

The chain is built from TRBV20-1 and TRBJ2-7; D may be TRBD2 (6 bases). The CDR3 runs to 15 residues. The V and J ends lost 3 bases and 6 bases respectively, with 21 bases between them. Germline V gives CDR1 DFQATT, CDR2 SNEGSKA (reference sequence). Here the CDR3 DNA reads TGCAGTGCTAGGGGGGAGGACTACGACCGAGGCGAGCAGTACGTC. It translates to CSARGEDYDRGEQYV.

This clonotype was picked up a small number of times. V is TRBV11-3 and J is TRBJ2-5; unclear D gene. Deletions cut 1 base from V and 4 bases from J, with 7 bases between. The CDR3 is 13 amino acids. From germline, CDR1 is SGHNT and CDR2 YENEEA. CDR3 nucleotide sequence: TGTGCCAGCAGCTTAGGGACCAGAGAGACCCAGTACTTC. This sequence encodes CASSLGTRETQYF.

The sample holds a few counts of this clonotype. The chain is built from TRBV4-2 and TRBJ2-1; 12 bases map to TRBD2. V shed 0 bases and J 4 bases; nucleotides not matched to a gene: 4. The CDR3 runs 17 residues. Per the germline V gene, CDR1 is LGHNA and CDR2 is YNFKEQ. CDR3 sequence reads: CASSQDLAGGMYNEQFF. The CDR3 nucleotides read TGTGCCAGCAGCCAAGACCTAGCGGGGGGGATGTACAATGAGCAGTTCTTC.

This clonotype was counted many times. The J gene is TRBJ2-2, the V gene TRBV6-5, with 8 bases aligning to TRBD2. This CDR3 comprises 17 residues. CDR1 is MNHEY, CDR2 SVGAGI, per germline. Trimming cost V 6 bases and J 4 bases; bases outside gene matches: 13. This CDR3 is CASSRPIGGGSTGELFF. CDR3 DNA: TGTGCCAGCAGCCGGCCGATCGGGGGGGGATCCACCGGGGAGCTGTTTTTT.

There are a few counts of this clonotype. The chain carries TRBV5-1 and TRBJ1-2; D gene unclear. Looked up from germline, CDR1 is SGHRS and CDR2 is YFSETQ. Trimming pared 0 bases from V and 0 bases from J, leaving 12 bases between. The CDR3 is 16 residues long. The CDR3 sequence: CASSLGGGDTNYGYTF. The CDR3 coding sequence is TGCGCCAGCAGCTTGGGAGGTGGAGATACTAACTATGGCTACACCTTC.

This clonotype was detected many times. Here the CDR3 reads CATSRGISYEQYF. The CDR3 DNA reads as TGTGCCACCAGCAGAGGGATCTCCTACGAGCAGTACTTC. V gene TRBV15 combines with J gene TRBJ2-7; D remains unclear. With 1 base removed from V and 0 bases from J, the gap between germline ends came to 4 bases. CDR1 is LNHNV, CDR2 YYDKDF, per germline (reference sequence). The CDR3 loop spans 13 amino acids. The full variable domain, rest sourced from reference TRBV15 and TRBJ2-7, is DAMVIQNPRYQVTQFGKPVTLSCSQTLNHNVMYWYQQKSSQAPKLLFHYYDKDFNNEADTPDNFQSRRPNTSFCFLDIRSPGLGDTAMYLCATSRGISYEQYFGPGTRLTVT.

This clonotype was seen at least ten times. The chain couples TRBV7-3 to TRBJ2-1; D gene unclear. The CDR3 is 14 amino acids. CDR1 is SGHTA, CDR2 FQGTGA, per germline. V lost 1 base and J lost 1, with 5 bases in between. CDR3 residues: CASSLNPSYNEQFF. The CDR3 DNA is TGTGCCAGCAGCTTAAATCCGTCCTACAATGAGCAGTTCTTC.

This clonotype was seen repeatedly, ten times or more. The chain recombines TRBV5-1 with TRBJ2-1, with no clear D. The V end lost 0 bases, the J end lost 4 bases, and 11 bases lay between the germline ends. CDR1 is SGHRS, CDR2 YFSETQ, per germline. The CDR3 sequence is 15 residues long. The DNA for the CDR3 is TGCGCCAGCAGCTTGGCTGTACTGAATTACAATGAGCAGTTCTTC. Residues: CASSLAVLNYNEQFF. The full variable domain, with the rest looked up from reference TRBV5-1 and TRBJ2-1, is KAGVTQTPRYLIKTRGQQVTLSCSPISGHRSVSWYQQTPGQGLQFLFEYFSETQRNKGNFPGRFSGRQFSNSRSEMNVSTLELGDSALYLCASSLAVLNYNEQFFGPGTRLTVL.

The genes are TRBV7-8 and TRBJ2-7; 7 nucleotides line up with TRBD1. V dropped 3 bases and J dropped 5; count of bases not matched to a gene: 7. The CDR3 length is 14 residues. Germline V CDR1 and CDR2: SGHVS, FQNEAQ. CDR3 nucleotides: TGTGCCAGCAGCTTCCGGGACAGTTGGGACGAGCAGTACTTC. This translates into CASSFRDSWDEQYF.

This chain links TRBV7-9 with TRBJ2-1; D unresolved. From germline, CDR1 is SEHNR and CDR2 FQNEAQ (reference sequence). The CDR3 extends over 14 amino acids. Trimming removed 2 bases from V and 8 bases from J, with 13 bases in between. The CDR3 DNA is TGTGCCAGCAGCTTAAGCTCACAGCCCCATGAGCAGTTCTTC. This codes for CASSLSSQPHEQFF.

The J gene is TRBJ2-7, the V gene TRBV4-2; D unresolved. This CDR3 contains 14 residues. Germline-derived CDR1 and CDR2 are LGHNA and YNFKEQ. The ends were cut back, 1 base at V and 3 bases at J, with 10 bases in the middle. The CDR3 DNA reads as TGTGCCAGCAGCCAAGTAGGGAAGGACTACGAGCAGTACTTC. It yields the protein CASSQVGKDYEQYF.

This clonotype showed up just a few times. This chain links TRBV6-2 or TRBV6-3 with TRBJ1-5, with D possibly matching TRBD1 (6 bases). V was cut by 4 bases and J by 9 bases, with 16 bases left in between. Germline assignment: CDR1 MNHEY and CDR2 SVGEGT. This CDR3 has 14 residues. The CDR3 sequence is CASSWGHQMRPQHF. CDR3 coding DNA: TGTGCCAGCAGTTGGGGACACCAGATGCGGCCCCAGCATTTT.

The sample holds a few counts of this clonotype. The chain employs TRBV9 and TRBJ1-2; no clear D gene. CDR1 SGDLS and CDR2 YYNGEE come from the germline V gene. The length of the CDR3 is 13 residues. V gave up 0 bases and J gave up 4 bases, with 7 bases separating them. CDR3 in amino acids: CASSVGDVYGYTF. The CDR3 DNA reads TGTGCCAGCAGCGTAGGGGATGTCTATGGCTACACCTTC. Combining the CDR3 with reference TRBV9 and TRBJ1-2 gives the whole variable domain DSGVTQTPKHLITATGQRVTLRCSPRSGDLSVYWYQQSLDQGLQFLIQYYNGEERAKGNILERFSAQQFPDLHSELNLSSLELGDSALYFCASSVGDVYGYTFGSGTRLTVV.